This T cell receptor beta chain was recorded in a study of shared T cell receptors in the human thymus. The method was immunoSEQ multiplex PCR; TCRdb's version includes in-frame clones alone and lacks a portion of them. In the table there are approximately 580,000 clones, more than 75% of which are singletons. The length of the CDR3 is 14 residues. Germline V gives CDR1 MGHDK, CDR2 SYGVNS. V was cut by 2 bases and J by 7 bases, with 11 bases left in between. These data are also associated with another study on human thymus T cells.

This TCR was sampled from a boy in the first two years of life with a congenital heart defect. The chain carries TRBV25-1 and TRBJ2-2, with unresolved D. What was sequenced was thymocytes. The CDR3: CASSEPRTYGELFF. CDR3 nucleotide sequence: TGTGCCAGCAGTGAACCCCGAACTTACGGGGAGCTGTTTTTT. Looking up the rest from reference TRBV25-1 and TRBJ2-2 gives the full variable domain: EADIYQTPRYLVIGTGKKITLECSQTMGHDKMYWYQQDPGMELHLIHYSYGVNSTEKGDLSSESTVSRIRTEHFPLTLESARPSHTSQYLCASSEPRTYGELFFGEGSRLTVL.